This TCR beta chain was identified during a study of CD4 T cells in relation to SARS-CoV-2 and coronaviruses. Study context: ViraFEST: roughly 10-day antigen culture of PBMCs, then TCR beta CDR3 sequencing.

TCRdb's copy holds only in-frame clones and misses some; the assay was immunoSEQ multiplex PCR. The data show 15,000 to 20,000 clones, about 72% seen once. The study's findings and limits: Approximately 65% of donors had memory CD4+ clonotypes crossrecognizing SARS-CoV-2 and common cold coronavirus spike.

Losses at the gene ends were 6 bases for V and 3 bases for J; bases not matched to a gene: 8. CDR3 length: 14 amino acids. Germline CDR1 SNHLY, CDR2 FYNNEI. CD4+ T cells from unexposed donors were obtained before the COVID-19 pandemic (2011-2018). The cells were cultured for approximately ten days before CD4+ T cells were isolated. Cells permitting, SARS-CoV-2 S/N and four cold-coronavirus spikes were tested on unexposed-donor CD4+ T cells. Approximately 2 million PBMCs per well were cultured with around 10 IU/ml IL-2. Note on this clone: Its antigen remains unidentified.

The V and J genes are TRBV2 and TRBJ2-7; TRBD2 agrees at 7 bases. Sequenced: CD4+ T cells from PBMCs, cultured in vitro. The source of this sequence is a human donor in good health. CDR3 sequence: CASSARLAYYEQYF. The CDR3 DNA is TGTGCCAGCAGCGCACGACTAGCTTACTACGAGCAGTACTTC. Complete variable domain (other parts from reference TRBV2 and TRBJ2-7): EPEVTQTPSHQVTQMGQEVILRCVPISNHLYFYWYRQILGQKVEFLVSFYNNEISEKSEIFDDQFSVERPDGSNFTLKIRSTKLEDSAMYFCASSARLAYYEQYFGPGTRLTVT.